The entry below gives a single T cell receptor (beta chain) sequence along with its context. The sample originates from a study of shared clonotypes between healthy human individuals. The table came from immunoSEQ multiplex PCR; TCRdb's copy has only in-frame clones and leaves some out. In the table there are some 1 million clones, approximately 72% of which are singletons. The V end was cut by 4 bases, the J end by 5 bases, with 11 bases between. The CDR3 covers 13 residues. Looked up from germline, CDR1 is SGHRS and CDR2 is YFSETQ. The V and J genes are TRBV5-1 and TRBJ2-3, with a weak D call TRBD1 (5 bases). Material: memory CD4+ T cells sorted from blood. This sample's subset: CD45RA-negative fraction. This receptor was obtained from a man aged 18 to 30 in good health. The CDR3 here is CASSNAGKDTQYF. As DNA, the CDR3 is TGCGCCAGCAGCAATGCAGGGAAAGATACGCAGTATTTT.